This T cell receptor beta chain was documented in a study of blood T cell repertoires in COVID-19. Recruitment covered some 25 US areas and drew participants whose ages spanned roughly 18 to 100 years. Cohort allocation depended upon clinical history that participants reported. For recovered donors of Cohort 3, there were two negative PCRs, clearance, or symptom resolution. Germline V gives CDR1 SGHDN, CDR2 FVKESK. V lost 1 base and J 3 bases, leaving 12 bases between the germline ends. There are 15 residues in the CDR3. Per the original data handling: Estimation of nucleated cell counts relied on the amplification of reference gene primers. Only in-frame clones appear in the TCRdb table, and some are missing; sequencing was by immunoSEQ multiplex PCR. From that table come the V and J calls and clone size; the DNA was used to work out D and trimming. The data show roughly 130,000 clones, with about 79% seen just once and approximately 9.1% held by the top ten.

J is TRBJ2-5 and V is TRBV14; D unclear. This receptor was identified in a man between 45 and 60 years old who had recovered from COVID-19. The sequenced sample was PBMCs or T cells enriched from blood (not recorded which). CDR3 amino acids: CASSQGRRIEETQYF. The CDR3, as DNA: TGTGCCAGCAGCCAAGGCCGCAGGATCGAAGAGACCCAGTACTTC.